This T cell receptor beta chain originates from a study of T-cell memory formation after mild COVID-19 (dated by TCRdb to the early 2020s). Regarding the research as a whole: TCR sequence clusters from the two donors were largely donor specific. Two young, previously healthy adult volunteers made up the cohort, one male and one female. Longitudinal TCRalpha and TCRbeta repertoire sequencing tracked T-cell clones expanding and contracting after mild COVID-19 in a couple of donors. Study-wide conclusions, independent of this receptor: Some responding clones were detected in pre-infection memory, which suggested that pre-existing cross-reactive memory T cells had joined the SARS-CoV-2 response. SARS-CoV-2 specificity of the second-wave clones peaking on day 37 was not confirmed. Balanced CD4/CD8 phenotypes were observed for clones contracting from day 15 to 85, whereas a bias towards CD4+ was observed for a second wave of clones expanding from day 15 to 37. Only two mild cases were covered by the study, and larger cohorts that include severe cases with pre-infection samples were considered necessary. Contracting CD4+ clones turned up mainly in the CM and EM memory subsets, whereas EMRA was where CD8+ clones were enriched.

These reads were obtained on an Illumina NovaSeq 6000. TCRalpha and TCRbeta cDNA libraries were built by 5'RACE with constant-segment primers, adding sample barcodes and unique molecular identifiers. RNA was extracted from every sample with Trizol reagent. Libraries were amplified in two PCR steps, with a second sample barcode and Illumina TruSeq adapters added in the second step. Sequencing of libraries was performed on an Illumina NovaSeq with 2 x 150 bp paired-end reads. The original methods were these. The reads were demultiplexed and collapsed into UMI-guided consensus sequences using migec v1.2.7. Using mixcr v2.1.11, UMI consensuses were aligned to TRA and TRB V and J templates and then assembled into clonotypes. A clonotype was counted as expanded or contracted only if both edgeR and NoisET called the change significant, with noise models trained on biological replicates. For edgeR calls, the thresholds were a false discovery rate-adjusted p below 0.01 and a log2 fold-change of 1. PCA with hierarchical clustering of max-normalized trajectories of the 1000 most abundant clonotypes was used as exploratory dynamics analysis. The CD4 or CD8 phenotype of responding clones was assigned using the separately sequenced CD4+ and CD8+ repertoires. The public sequencing data were trimmed at Q25 with fastp and processed into clonotypes with MiXCR by TCRdb, which kept only in-frame beta chains. Each record represents a unique CDR3 protein, reported with the most common genes and DNA among its rows. The V and J calls here are based on TCRdb, not the publication. The sample table records over 350,000 distinct CDR3 sequences; approximately 24% of these occur just once. The ten largest clonotypes hold around 8.7% of the sample.

Trimming at the junction amounts to 5 bases on V and 8 bases on J, and the germline ends lie 15 bases apart. CDR1 is given as MNHEY and CDR2 as SVGEGT, both from the germline V gene. The CDR3 contains 13 residues, cysteine and phenylalanine counted. Left in the record is the CDR3 DNA by itself, 39 bases read in frame from the first base. Ficoll-Paque density gradient centrifugation was the method used to isolate PBMCs. In this sample, this clonotype turned up a few times. Its antigen specificity is not known. Qualities for individual bases were not recorded, and no much larger clone is one base off. This TCR derives from an adult woman who had mild COVID-19 (a few samples of this study predate the infection). The sample titles of this study are shuffled in the database, so cell type and time point are left out; the donor was told from shared clones. The receptor chain draws on TRBV6-2 or TRBV6-3 and TRBJ1-1, and perhaps TRBD1 as D gene, on 5 matching bases. The sequenced sample was PBMCs or a T cell subset sorted from them (not recorded which). The sequence in DNA is TGTGCCAGCAGTCAAACGACAGCAGGGGAAGCTTTCTTT. Its coded protein is CASSQTTAGEAFF.